These 24 T cell receptor beta chains share one sample of origin, sequenced in a study of cytomegalovirus exposure and HLA in healthy donors. The study ran its PCR with 60 Vbeta and 13 Jbeta primers. Clones were sequenced by immunoSEQ multiplex PCR, and TCRdb holds only the in-frame ones, with some missing. The repertoire holds some 130,000 clones, with around 80% as singletons. Sequenced input: PBMCs. Receptors were obtained from a man aged 35 to 55 in good health and CMV-seropositive.

The rearrangement joins TRBV25-1 to TRBJ2-1, with 7 bases matching TRBD1. The CDR3 covers 14 residues. V lost 7 bases and J lost 4; bases outside the gene matches: 7. CDR1 and CDR2 (germline): MGHDK, SYGVNS. The CDR3 reads CASTSRGTYNEQFF. DNA of the CDR3: TGTGCCAGCACCTCCAGGGGGACGTACAATGAGCAGTTCTTC. Filled out from reference TRBV25-1 and TRBJ2-1, the complete variable domain reads EADIYQTPRYLVIGTGKKITLECSQTMGHDKMYWYQQDPGMELHLIHYSYGVNSTEKGDLSSESTVSRIRTEHFPLTLESARPSHTSQYLCASTSRGTYNEQFFGPGTRLTVL.

The chain uses TRBV18 and TRBJ1-1, with D possibly matching TRBD1 (5 bases). CDR1 is KGHSH, CDR2 LQKENI, per germline. V shed 3 bases and J shed 1 base, with 9 bases lying between them. This CDR3 spans 14 amino acids. The CDR3 sequence is CASSPAGSNTEAFF. For the CDR3, the DNA is TGTGCCAGCTCACCCGCAGGGTCGAACACTGAAGCTTTCTTT.

J is TRBJ1-2 and V is TRBV28, with D uncertain. Trimming removed 5 bases from V and 8 bases from J, with 12 bases in between. Germline V CDR1 and CDR2: MDHEN, SYDVKM. The CDR3 is 12 residues long. In nucleotides, the CDR3 is TGTGCCAGCAGTCTATCACTAGGGGGCTACACCTTC. Translated: CASSLSLGGYTF.

V is TRBV19 and J is TRBJ1-2; 7 bases are shared with TRBD1. This CDR3 is 14 amino acids long. V lost 11 bases to trimming and J lost 5 bases; unmatched junction nucleotides: 14. CDR1 LNHDA and CDR2 SQIVND come from the germline V gene (reference sequence). The CDR3 loop reads CAPRRGQNPYGYTF. The DNA for the CDR3 is TGTGCCCCCCGGAGGGGGCAAAACCCGTATGGCTACACCTTC.

This chain connects TRBV18 to TRBJ2-2, with 10 bases fitting TRBD2. V trimming: 3 bases; J trimming: 2 bases; junction bases outside the gene matches: 6. The germline V gene encodes CDR1 KGHSH and CDR2 LQKENI. The CDR3 spans 17 residues. This CDR3 reads CASSPVAGGPNTGELFF. CDR3 coding DNA: TGTGCCAGCTCACCTGTAGCGGGAGGACCTAACACCGGGGAGCTGTTTTTT.

This chain joins TRBV18 and TRBJ1-2; TRBD1 aligns across 8 bases. The V gene's germline CDR1 is KGHSH and CDR2 LQKENI. The CDR3 loop spans 14 amino acids. J lost 8 bases, V lost 3 bases, and 8 bases had no gene match. In DNA form, the CDR3 reads TGTGCCAGCTCACCGAGTGGGACAGGAGGCGGCTACACCTTC. Residues: CASSPSGTGGGYTF.

This sequence joins TRBV4-2 and TRBJ1-1; D call uncertain. V gave up 3 bases and J gave up 0 bases, with 11 bases separating them. Germline lookup yields CDR1 LGHNA and CDR2 YNFKEQ. CDR3 size: 15 residues. The CDR3 sequence: CASSQEQNMNTEAFF. CDR3 nucleotides: TGTGCCAGCAGCCAGGAACAGAACATGAACACTGAAGCTTTCTTT.

The V and J genes are TRBV6-5 and TRBJ1-5; maybe TRBD1 (5 bases). CDR1 and CDR2 (germline): MNHEY, SVGAGI. CDR3 length equals 15 residues. The V end was cut by 2 bases, the J end by 2 bases, with 10 bases between. The CDR3 region is CASSYGGEGNQPQHF. CDR3 sequence (DNA): TGTGCCAGCAGTTACGGAGGGGAGGGCAATCAGCCCCAGCATTTT.

The chain is built from TRBV7-6 and TRBJ1-5; D is ambiguous. V was trimmed by 2 bases and J by 7 bases, leaving 9 bases between them. The CDR3 length is 13 residues. In germline, CDR1 is SGHVS, CDR2 FNYEAQ. The CDR3 protein is CASSLTREQPQHF. CDR3 DNA: TGTGCCAGCAGCTTAACGAGGGAACAGCCCCAGCATTTT.

This chain joins TRBV9 and TRBJ1-2; no firm D call. Trimming took off 0 bases at V and 0 bases at J, with 6 bases between the two ends. The CDR3 extends over 14 amino acids. Germline V gene lookup returns CDR1 SGDLS and CDR2 YYNGEE. This chain's CDR3 is CASSVVGANYGYTF. The DNA for the CDR3 is TGTGCCAGCAGCGTAGTTGGAGCTAACTATGGCTACACCTTC.

In its sample, this clone was seen once. The chain couples TRBV11-2 to TRBJ2-2; TRBD1 might be the D (6 bases). Germline V gene lookup returns CDR1 SGHAT and CDR2 FQNNGV. The germline V and J ends were trimmed by 6 bases and 6 bases, with 14 bases remaining between them. The CDR3 totals 14 residues. The CDR3 coding sequence is TGTGCCAGCAGTTCCACCAGGGGCGCCGGGGAGCTGTTTTTT. It yields the protein CASSSTRGAGELFF.

The chain recombines TRBV25-1 with TRBJ2-1, with D possibly matching TRBD2 (6 bases). V was clipped by 4 bases and J by 15 bases, with 16 bases between them. Germline V gives CDR1 MGHDK, CDR2 SYGVNS. The CDR3 runs to 12 residues. The CDR3 nucleotides read TGTGCCAGCAGTGGGCCAGCAGGGACTCTGTTCTTC. Amino acid sequence: CASSGPAGTLFF.

The V call is TRBV2, the J call TRBJ1-2; 7 bases match TRBD1. Germline CDR1 is SNHLY and CDR2 is FYNNEI. CDR3 length equals 17 residues. V trimming: 5 bases; J trimming: 4 bases; junction bases outside the gene matches: 16. CDR3 amino acids: CASSNGQVFVLGYGYTF. DNA for the CDR3: TGTGCCAGCAGTAACGGACAGGTGTTTGTGTTGGGCTATGGCTACACCTTC.

V and J are TRBV28 and TRBJ2-5, with a weak D call TRBD2 (6 bases). This CDR3 region has 16 residues. CDR1 and CDR2 from the germline V gene are MDHEN and SYDVKM. V was shortened by 6 bases and J by 2 bases, with 19 bases between the two germline ends. Here the CDR3 reads CASSPRASVLQETQYF. The CDR3 region has the DNA TGTGCCAGCAGCCCTCGGGCTAGCGTCCTTCAAGAGACCCAGTACTTC.

The V and J genes are TRBV7-6 and TRBJ2-1, with no clear D. The V end lost 0 bases, the J end lost 14 bases, and 17 bases lay between the germline ends. Germline CDR1 reads SGHVS; CDR2 reads FNYEAQ. This CDR3 contains 14 residues. The CDR3 DNA reads as TGTGCCAGCAGCTTAGCTTCCGCGTCATGGGCAGAGTTCTTC. It is translated as CASSLASASWAEFF.

The chain uses TRBV29-1 and TRBJ2-3, with 7 bases lining up with TRBD1. The CDR3 spans 16 residues. The ends lost 4 bases at V and 0 bases at J; junction bases unmatched: 10. Looked up from germline, CDR1 is SQVTM and CDR2 is ANQGSEA. CDR3: CSVGRQAQGSTDTQYF. The CDR3 nucleotides are TGCAGCGTTGGCCGACAGGCACAGGGGAGCACAGATACGCAGTATTTT.

V is TRBV9 and J is TRBJ2-6; TRBD1 is a possible D gene (6 bases). Trimming took 0 bases from V and 0 from J, leaving 13 bases between them. CDR1 is SGDLS and CDR2 is YYNGEE in the germline V gene. This CDR3 spans 18 amino acids. This CDR3 is CASSVGTGQSSGANVLTF. The CDR3 DNA reads as TGTGCCAGCAGCGTAGGAACAGGACAGAGCTCTGGGGCCAACGTCCTGACTTTC.

The V gene is TRBV16, the J gene TRBJ2-7; 15 bases are shared with TRBD2. J gave up 0 bases and V 1 base, and 7 bases lay outside the gene matches. The CDR3 loop spans 19 amino acids. CDR1 and CDR2 from the germline V gene are KGHSY and FQNENV. Here the CDR3 DNA reads TGTGCCAGCAGCCAATGGACGGGACTAGCGGGAGGTGACTCCTACGAGCAGTACTTC. Protein sequence: CASSQWTGLAGGDSYEQYF.

This clone was seen once. This sequence joins TRBV4-1 and TRBJ2-7, with a weak D call TRBD1 (5 bases). This CDR3 region has 14 residues. Looked up from germline, CDR1 is MGHRA and CDR2 is YSYEKL. V lost 1 base to trimming and J lost 2 bases, with 9 bases between them. DNA of the CDR3: TGCGCCAGCAGCCAAGGACAGAGTCCCTACGAGCAGTACTTC. Its translation is CASSQGQSPYEQYF.

J is TRBJ2-7 and V is TRBV9, with D possibly being TRBD2 (6 bases). The length of the CDR3 is 14 residues. CDR1 and CDR2 (germline): SGDLS, YYNGEE. The ends were cut back, 2 bases at V and 5 bases at J, with 14 bases in the middle. Here the CDR3 reads CASSVGSSRDEQYF. The DNA for the CDR3 is TGTGCCAGCAGCGTCGGGAGTTCAAGGGACGAGCAGTACTTC.

V and J are TRBV6-5 and TRBJ2-3; D gene ambiguous. Trimming left V 3 bases short and J 0 bases short, with 10 bases between. The CDR3 extends over 15 amino acids. Per germline, CDR1 MNHEY and CDR2 SVGAGI. Here the CDR3 DNA reads TGTGCCAGCAGTTATCGGTCGGTCAGCACAGATACGCAGTATTTT. It yields the protein CASSYRSVSTDTQYF.

The gene calls are TRBV27 and TRBJ2-1; 8 nucleotides match TRBD1. J lost 0 bases, V lost 5 bases, and 3 bases had no gene match. Germline-derived CDR1 and CDR2 are MNHEY and SMNVEV (reference sequence). The CDR3 is 15 amino acids. The CDR3 coding sequence is TGTGCCAGCAGTCCGACAGGGGCCTCCTACAATGAGCAGTTCTTC. Translated, it gives CASSPTGASYNEQFF.

This clone was seen just once. The chain joins TRBV27 to TRBJ2-1; 9 nucleotides match TRBD2. Germline V gives CDR1 MNHEY, CDR2 SMNVEV (reference sequence). The CDR3 extends over 15 amino acids. Trimming removed 6 bases from V and 1 base from J; junction bases left unmatched: 4. CDR3 protein: CASSLSGRSYNEQFF. In nucleotides, the CDR3 is TGTGCCAGCAGCCTCAGCGGGAGGTCCTACAATGAGCAGTTCTTC.

The genes are TRBV29-1 and TRBJ2-1, with TRBD2 matching 8 bases. Germline V gives CDR1 SQVTM, CDR2 ANQGSEA. CDR3 length: 15 amino acids. V lost 0 bases to trimming and J lost 8 bases; unmatched junction nucleotides: 9. This chain's CDR3 is CSVEEGKREIDEQFF. The CDR3 DNA is TGCAGCGTTGAAGAGGGGAAGCGGGAGATCGATGAGCAGTTCTTC.